This T cell receptor (beta chain) came from a study of T cell changes during pregnancy in multiple sclerosis (dated by TCRdb to the late 2010s). About the full investigation: The study looked at changes in the T cell repertoire across pregnancy in women with multiple sclerosis.

CDR1 and CDR2 were assigned from the germline V gene as SGHDT and YYEEEE. Trimming costs V 4 bases and J 0 bases, and their ends lie 13 bases apart. Including the terminal cysteine and phenylalanine, the CDR3 comprises 16 residues. Just CDR3 DNA is preserved here, 48 bases in frame from base 1. As regards this clone: Its antigen is currently not known. Per-base quality was not reported, and no clone a single base away is much larger than it.

Libraries came from the immunoSEQ multiplex PCR assay. What TCRdb holds here is the immuneACCESS table cut down to in-frame rearrangements. Part of the clones is not present; checked against another copy, under half of the missing clones reflect an unresolved V gene, and the others are unexplained. The sample data list approximately 21,000 clones, and about 89% of these were observed just once. Approximately 6.3% of the sample goes to the ten largest clones. The receptor's source is a female donor with multiple sclerosis, enrolled in a pregnancy study. The sample was CD8+ T cells from peripheral blood mononuclear cells, taken in the first trimester of pregnancy. The rearrangement combines TRBV5-6 with TRBJ2-2, with a weak D call of TRBD1 (5 bases match). The encoded CDR3 is CASSRRVTANTGELFF. The sequenced DNA: TGTGCCAGCAGCAGACGAGTGACAGCGAACACCGGGGAGCTGTTTTTT.